Following are 27 T cell receptor beta chains from one sample sequenced in a study of radiation and T cells in renal cell carcinoma. This table comes from immunoSEQ multiplex PCR, and its TCRdb copy is limited to in-frame clones, with some not included. This sample has tens of thousands of clones, with approximately 84% found just once. As to time point: baseline pretreatment blood. The treatment was: 15 Gy SBRT to primary tumor, nephrectomy 4 weeks later. Sample: blood, taken from a patient whose treatment included radiotherapy and nephrectomy. The receptor source for this set is a man aged 60-69 years with renal cell carcinoma.

V is TRBV18 and J is TRBJ2-7; D gene unclear. V was clipped by 3 bases and J by 2 bases, with 17 bases between them. Germline CDR1 is KGHSH and CDR2 is LQKENI. This CDR3 contains 16 residues. Written as DNA, the CDR3 is TGTGCCAGCTCACCTGATATGCCCACCGGTACCTACGAGCAGTACTTC. Translated: CASSPDMPTGTYEQYF. Full variable domain (outside the CDR3, taken from reference TRBV18 and TRBJ2-7): NAGVMQNPRHLVRRRGQEARLRCSPMKGHSHVYWYRQLPEEGLKFMVYLQKENIIDESGMPKERFSAEFPKEGPSILRIQQVVRGDSAAYFCASSPDMPTGTYEQYFGPGTRLTVT.

Turning to this clone: A junction end diverges from the germline sequence, so it may reflect a read error. The DNA for the CDR3 is TGTGCCATCAGTGAGGGGAATCCCGGACTGTCCTTC. Translation: CAISEGNPGLSF. This chain uses TRBV10-3 with TRBJ1-2; no definite D call. The CDR3 spans 12 residues. Germline CDR1 and CDR2: ENHRY and SYGVKD.

The chain joins TRBV29-1 to TRBJ1-3; D is ambiguous. CDR1 SQVTM and CDR2 ANQGSEA come from the germline V gene. V was trimmed by 3 bases and J by 2 bases, leaving 5 bases between them. The CDR3 covers 12 residues. CDR3 sequence reads: CSVEGTGNTIYF. The CDR3 DNA sequence: TGCAGCGTTGAGGGTACTGGAAACACCATATATTTT.

The J gene is TRBJ2-3, the V gene TRBV29-1, with D possibly being TRBD2 (6 bases). In germline, CDR1 is SQVTM, CDR2 ANQGSEA. Between the trimmed V and J ends, which lost 3 bases and 5 bases, there was a span of 18 bases. The CDR3 loop spans 15 amino acids. CDR3 amino acids: CSVDYGGAGQDTQYF. The CDR3, as DNA: TGCAGCGTTGATTACGGAGGAGCGGGTCAAGATACGCAGTATTTT.

The genes are TRBV6-5 and TRBJ1-4; D is uncertain. V lost 3 bases, J lost 7 bases, and 12 bases lay in between. The CDR3 is 14 residues long. Per germline, CDR1 MNHEY and CDR2 SVGAGI. In DNA, the CDR3 is TGTGCCAGCAGTTATCGGGTAGTCGGTGAAAAACTGTTTTTT. Protein product: CASSYRVVGEKLFF.

V gene TRBV2 combines with J gene TRBJ2-7, with 7 bases that match TRBD2. The trim removed 4 bases at V and 3 bases at J, leaving 0 bases unmatched. The CDR3 is 12 amino acids. CDR1 SNHLY and CDR2 FYNNEI come from the germline V gene. As DNA, the CDR3 is TGTGCCAGCAGTGGGGGGGGCTACGAGCAGTACGTC. The encoded protein is CASSGGGYEQYV.

The chain recombines TRBV10-3 with TRBJ2-7; the D is unclear. This CDR3 comprises 13 residues. The ends were cut back, 3 bases at V and 5 bases at J, with 11 bases in the middle. Germline CDR1 ENHRY, CDR2 SYGVKD. CDR3 protein: CAISDSPYHEQYV. The CDR3 DNA follows: TGTGCCATCAGTGATTCTCCCTATCACGAGCAGTACGTC.

The chain links TRBV11-3 to TRBJ2-5; 7 positions match TRBD2. V lost 5 bases to trimming and J lost 5 bases; unmatched junction nucleotides: 14. Germline V gene data show CDR1 as SGHNT and CDR2 as YENEEA. The CDR3 has 16 amino acids. The CDR3 spells CASSPYSGGSRETQYF. The CDR3 region has the DNA TGTGCCAGCAGCCCTTATTCGGGCGGGAGTAGGGAGACCCAGTACTTC.

The chain has TRBV18 and TRBJ2-5, with 7 nucleotides matching TRBD1. V was pared by 3 bases and J by 4 bases, with 2 bases of the junction left unmatched. Germline V CDR1 and CDR2: KGHSH, LQKENI. This CDR3 spans 13 amino acids. CDR3 in amino acids: CASSPTGSETQYF. CDR3 in DNA: TGTGCCAGCTCACCGACAGGGTCAGAGACCCAGTACTTC.

V usage is TRBV25-1 and J usage is TRBJ2-1; 8 bases align to TRBD1. Germline CDR1 is MGHDK and CDR2 is SYGVNS. J was trimmed by 4 bases and V by 0 bases; bases with no gene match: 5. The CDR3 has 16 residues. As DNA, the CDR3 is TGTGCCAGCAGTGAATATGACAGGGGAATATACAATGAGCAGTTCTTC. This translates into CASSEYDRGIYNEQFF.

This chain uses TRBV10-3 with TRBJ1-2, with D possibly matching TRBD1 (5 bases). Germline CDR1 is ENHRY and CDR2 is SYGVKD. Trimming took 11 bases from V and 6 from J, leaving 16 bases between them. This CDR3 has 12 residues. CDR3 amino acids: CASQGDVDGYTF. Here the CDR3 DNA reads TGTGCCTCCCAGGGTGACGTGGATGGCTACACCTTC.

In its sample, this clone was seen once. The chain is built from TRBV5-1 and TRBJ2-6, with 7 bases matching TRBD1. The CDR3 runs to 15 residues. Per the germline V gene, CDR1 is SGHRS and CDR2 is YFSETQ. After removal of 2 bases from V and 4 bases from J, the junction contained 3 bases not matched to a gene. DNA for the CDR3: TGCGCCAGCAGCTTCGGGACAGCGGGGGCCAACGTCCTGACTTTC. Translated, it gives CASSFGTAGANVLTF.

This chain joins TRBV7-2 and TRBJ1-2; 7 bases map to TRBD1. Trimming at V came to 5 bases and at J to 8 bases, leaving 14 bases not matched to a gene. The CDR3 runs 15 residues. The germline gives CDR1 SGHTA, CDR2 FQGNSA. CDR3 sequence reads: CASSQHPRGQYGYTF. The CDR3 bases are TGTGCCAGCAGCCAACACCCAAGGGGGCAGTACGGCTACACCTTC.

The chain employs TRBV10-2 and TRBJ2-7; unclear D gene. The CDR3 contains 13 residues. Germline loops: CDR1 WSHSY, CDR2 SAAADI. V lost 6 bases, J lost 2 bases, and 11 bases lay in between. The CDR3 sequence is CASREGLTYEQYF. DNA for the CDR3: TGCGCCAGCAGAGAAGGGCTTACCTACGAGCAGTACTTC.

The J gene is TRBJ1-2, the V gene TRBV4-3; D possibly corresponds to TRBD1 (6 bases). V was shortened by 3 bases and J by 6 bases, with 14 bases between the two germline ends. The CDR3 consists of 14 residues. Germline-derived CDR1 and CDR2 are LGHNA and YSLEER. The CDR3: CASSHAGERDGYTF. The CDR3 bases are TGCGCCAGCAGCCACGCAGGGGAGAGAGATGGCTACACCTTC.

This rearrangement joins TRBV30 to TRBJ2-3; D may be TRBD1 or TRBD2 (5 bases each). Trimming shortened V by 0 bases and J by 1 base, and 14 bases separated the two germline ends. The germline gives CDR1 GTSNPN, CDR2 SVGIG (reference sequence). The CDR3 length is 16 residues. This CDR3 reads CAWSVPGARGTDTQYF. The CDR3 DNA reads TGTGCCTGGAGTGTACCCGGGGCGCGGGGCACAGATACGCAGTATTTT.

The chain links TRBV19 to TRBJ2-1, with 7 bases lining up with TRBD1. The CDR3 is 15 amino acids. The germline V gene has CDR1 LNHDA and CDR2 SQIVND (reference sequence). V was pared by 5 bases and J by 2 bases, with 6 bases of the junction left unmatched. The CDR3 DNA sequence: TGTGCCAGTAGTCTCGACAGGGAACCCTACAATGAGCAGTTCTTC. It encodes CASSLDREPYNEQFF.

This clone has just a few counts. The V call is TRBV30, the J call TRBJ1-1; 7 nucleotides line up with TRBD1. CDR1 GTSNPN and CDR2 SVGIG come from the germline V gene (reference sequence). The V and J ends lost 4 bases and 7 bases, in that order; junction bases with no gene match: 9. The length of the CDR3 is 13 residues. CDR3: CAWTTTGRVEAFF. CDR3 in DNA: TGTGCCTGGACTACGACAGGGAGAGTTGAAGCTTTCTTT.

This chain joins TRBV18 and TRBJ2-1, with D perhaps TRBD1 or TRBD2 (5 bases each). Trimming stripped 3 bases from V and 9 bases from J, with 18 bases between. The CDR3 runs 15 residues. Germline loops: CDR1 KGHSH, CDR2 LQKENI. CDR3 residues: CASSPPGTDFGEQFF. The CDR3 DNA follows: TGTGCCAGCTCACCTCCCGGGACGGACTTCGGTGAGCAGTTCTTC.

The chain uses TRBV2 and TRBJ2-1; the D is unclear. There are 14 residues in the CDR3. Trimming stripped 8 bases from V and 0 bases from J, with 11 bases between. Germline V gene data show CDR1 as SNHLY and CDR2 as FYNNEI. The chain's CDR3 is CASSPYSSYNEQFF. DNA of the CDR3: TGTGCCAGCTCGCCCTATAGCTCCTACAATGAGCAGTTCTTC.

This chain connects TRBV25-1 to TRBJ1-2, with TRBD1 as a possible D gene (5 bases). V was trimmed by 3 bases and J by 8 bases, leaving 13 bases between them. The CDR3 spans 13 residues. Germline CDR1 and CDR2: MGHDK and SYGVNS. The CDR3 spells CASSDNRGTGYTF. CDR3 DNA sequence: TGTGCCAGCAGTGATAATCGGGGGACCGGCTACACCTTC.

The V call is TRBV19, the J call TRBJ2-5, with D possibly called TRBD1 or TRBD2 (5 bases each). The V end was cut by 3 bases, the J end by 5 bases, with 16 bases between. CDR1 LNHDA and CDR2 SQIVND come from the germline V gene (reference sequence). The CDR3 contains 15 residues. The CDR3 sequence is CASSISGGHKETQYF. In DNA form, the CDR3 reads TGTGCCAGTAGTATCAGCGGCGGACATAAGGAGACCCAGTACTTC.

V is TRBV5-1 and J is TRBJ2-1; D is unclear. Trimming cost V 0 bases and J 10 bases, with 11 bases left between them. The CDR3 is 13 amino acids. Germline CDR1 SGHRS, CDR2 YFSETQ. CDR3 sequence reads: CASSLDPSGEQFF. CDR3 nucleotides: TGCGCCAGCAGCTTGGACCCGTCTGGAGAGCAGTTCTTC.

J is TRBJ2-1 and V is TRBV7-6; D is unclear. The V end lost 4 bases, the J end lost 5 bases, and 9 bases lay between the germline ends. Germline CDR1 SGHVS, CDR2 FNYEAQ. The length of the CDR3 is 13 residues. As DNA, the CDR3 is TGTGCCAGCAGCTCATACAGTAACAATGAGCAGTTCTTC. It encodes CASSSYSNNEQFF.

This clone was seen a few times. CDR3 bases: TGTGCCAGCAGCGTAGGGCCCTCCAGGGAGAGAGAGACCCAGTACTTC. It codes for CASSVGPSRERETQYF. This chain joins TRBV9 and TRBJ2-5; possibly TRBD1 or TRBD2 for D (5 bases each). Trimming left V 0 bases short and J 4 bases short, with 16 bases between. Germline values: CDR1 SGDLS, CDR2 YYNGEE. This CDR3 contains 16 residues. The whole variable domain, remainder taken from reference TRBV9 and TRBJ2-5, is DSGVTQTPKHLITATGQRVTLRCSPRSGDLSVYWYQQSLDQGLQFLIQYYNGEERAKGNILERFSAQQFPDLHSELNLSSLELGDSALYFCASSVGPSRERETQYFGPGTRLLVL.

This chain links TRBV7-2 with TRBJ1-5; D may be TRBD1 (5 bases). Germline CDR1 SGHTA, CDR2 FQGNSA. This CDR3 comprises 13 residues. The V end was cut by 1 base, the J end by 7 bases, with 8 bases between. The CDR3 DNA sequence: TGTGCCAGCAGCTTAGACCGGGGGCAGCCCCAGCATTTT. Its protein product is CASSLDRGQPQHF.

This clone has only one observation. The J gene is TRBJ2-1, the V gene TRBV7-7; TRBD2 is a possible D gene (5 bases). This CDR3 spans 14 amino acids. Germline V gene data show CDR1 as SSHAT and CDR2 as FNYEAQ (reference sequence). V gave up 1 base and J gave up 9 bases, with 13 bases separating them. The CDR3 spells CASSLDRFSAEQFF. Here the CDR3 DNA reads TGTGCCAGCAGCTTAGATCGGTTTAGCGCTGAGCAGTTCTTC.